This T cell receptor (beta chain) originates from a study of OX40 agonist ivuxolimab in advanced cancers. Study information: Partial responses were achieved by three patients: one hepatocellular carcinoma, two cutaneous melanoma.

Germline V gives CDR1 MNHEY, CDR2 SMNVEV (reference sequence). The CDR3 contains 14 residues. The ends lost 5 bases at V and 3 bases at J; junction bases unmatched: 5. This table comes from immunoSEQ multiplex PCR, and its TCRdb copy is limited to in-frame clones, with some not included. Of under 20,000 clones in the sample, approximately 88% were seen once. This TCR came from an adult with an advanced solid tumor such as melanoma, head and neck, liver or kidney cancer. The specimen was CD4+ or CD8+ T cells sorted from blood, collected in a trial of the OX40 agonist ivuxolimab. This chain connects TRBV27 to TRBJ2-7; 9 bases fit TRBD1. The CDR3 DNA sequence: TGTGCCAGCAGTGTCGGGACAGGGATCTACGAGCAGTACTTC. Its translation is CASSVGTGIYEQYF.